Following are 32 T cell receptor beta chains from one sample sequenced in a study of human T cells and chemical hapten exposure. MiXCR was run by TCRdb on the RACE reads, yielding one entry per CDR3 protein. The sample holds 150,000 to 200,000 distinct CDR3 sequences, more than 12% seen once. Time point: patch test 1, 2 weeks after DPC sensitization. Treatment of the sample: therapeutic diphenylcyclopropenone sensitization with weekly scalp DPC. Sequencing was performed on whole blood, taken in connection with sensitization to the hapten diphenylcyclopropenone (DPC). These TCRs come from a young woman with alopecia areata. Some clones in this sample may be carry-over from other donors' samples.

The chain employs TRBV29-1 and TRBJ2-1; D might be TRBD2 (5 bases). This CDR3 spans 13 amino acids. Germline CDR1 and CDR2: SQVTM and ANQGSEA. Trimming stripped 7 bases from V and 0 bases from J, with 10 bases between. In nucleotides, the CDR3 is TGCAGCGCCGCGACTACCTCCTACAATGAGCAGTTCTTC. Encoded protein: CSAATTSYNEQFF.

This clonotype was observed a handful of times. The DNA for the CDR3 is TGTGCCAGCAGCCGACCTGACGGAGCCTACGAGCAGTACTTC. It specifies CASSRPDGAYEQYF. The chain uses TRBV5-4 and TRBJ2-7; D gene ambiguous. CDR3 length: 14 amino acids. Germline loops: CDR1 SGHNT, CDR2 YYREEE (reference sequence). Between the trimmed V and J ends, which lost 4 bases and 2 bases, there was a span of 13 bases.

V and J are TRBV7-3 and TRBJ2-3; 7 nucleotides match TRBD1. CDR1 and CDR2 (germline): SGHTA, FQGTGA. J lost 7 bases, V lost 3 bases, and 10 bases had no gene match. The CDR3 is 15 residues long. This CDR3 reads CASSFSSDRAYTQYF. The CDR3 region has the DNA TGTGCCAGCAGCTTTTCCTCTGACAGGGCCTATACGCAGTATTTT.

This clonotype occurred a few times. The chain carries TRBV6-2 or TRBV6-3 and TRBJ2-1; TRBD2 matches 7 bases. Trimming took 7 bases from V and 5 from J; bases not matched to a gene: 8. The germline V gene has CDR1 MNHEY and CDR2 SVGEGT. This CDR3 is built from 14 residues. The CDR3 spells CASTTGGRDNEQFF. Written as DNA, the CDR3 is TGTGCCAGCACCACGGGGGGACGGGACAATGAGCAGTTCTTC.

This clonotype has just a few counts. CDR3: CASSYSIGRSLTQEQYF. The CDR3 DNA sequence: TGTGCCAGCAGTTACTCAATTGGGCGCTCGCTCACGCAGGAGCAGTACTTC. V gene TRBV6-5 combines with J gene TRBJ2-7; D call uncertain. The V gene lost 0 bases and the J gene lost 7 bases, with 22 bases spanning the gap. This CDR3 is built from 17 residues. Germline-derived CDR1 and CDR2 are MNHEY and SVGAGI.

The rearrangement uses TRBV28 and TRBJ2-5; 10 bases map to TRBD1. This CDR3 is built from 17 residues. Germline CDR1 and CDR2: MDHEN and SYDVKM. With 4 bases clipped from V and 3 bases from J, the junction kept 11 bases outside the gene matches. CDR3 sequence: CASSSLRQGAIEETQYF. The CDR3 DNA sequence: TGTGCCAGCAGTTCTCTCAGACAGGGGGCGATTGAAGAGACCCAGTACTTC.

This clonotype was observed a few times. The CDR3 nucleotides are TGTGCCAGCAGGACTTATATGAACACTGAAGCTTTCTTT. Protein: CASRTYMNTEAFF. V gene TRBV11-3 combines with J gene TRBJ1-1; D remains unclear. The CDR3 is 13 residues long. V shed 6 bases and J shed 0 bases, with 8 bases lying between them. In germline, CDR1 is SGHNT, CDR2 YENEEA.

This clonotype was picked up a small number of times. The rearrangement joins TRBV5-1 to TRBJ2-2; tentatively, D is TRBD2 (6 bases). Looked up from germline, CDR1 is SGHRS and CDR2 is YFSETQ. V lost 6 bases and J lost 10, with 19 bases in between. This CDR3 contains 14 residues. CDR3 nucleotide sequence: TGCGCCAGCATGAAGGAGGCGGGGACCAAGGAGCTGTTTTTT. Residues: CASMKEAGTKELFF.

The genes are TRBV4-2 and TRBJ2-2; D remains unclear. V was shortened by 1 base and J by 2 bases, with 11 bases between the two germline ends. In germline, CDR1 is LGHNA, CDR2 YNFKEQ. This CDR3 comprises 16 residues. As DNA, the CDR3 is TGTGCCAGCAGCCAAGGAATTTGGACCAACACCGGGGAGCTGTTTTTT. It translates to CASSQGIWTNTGELFF.

The chain links TRBV12-3 or TRBV12-4 to TRBJ2-2, with TRBD2 as a possible D gene (6 bases). The CDR3 runs to 14 residues. Trimming removed 7 bases at V and 6 bases at J, with 15 bases between. The CDR3 reads CASNPLGGAGELFF. The CDR3 DNA reads as TGTGCCAGCAACCCGCTGGGGGGAGCCGGGGAGCTGTTTTTT.

This clonotype was found many times. This chain joins TRBV4-1 and TRBJ2-2; weak D call: TRBD2 (5 bases). The germline CDR1 and CDR2 sequences are MGHRA and YSYEKL. The CDR3 totals 16 residues. Between the trimmed V and J ends, which lost 1 base and 2 bases, there was a span of 11 bases. CDR3 DNA sequence: TGCGCCAGCAGCCAAGCCCTAGCTGATAACACCGGGGAGCTGTTTTTT. Translated: CASSQALADNTGELFF.

The V gene is TRBV5-1, the J gene TRBJ2-5; D ambiguous. V was pared by 4 bases and J by 4 bases, with 14 bases between. Germline CDR1 and CDR2: SGHRS and YFSETQ. CDR3 length equals 14 residues. The CDR3 protein is CASSLLGALETQYF. In DNA, the CDR3 is TGCGCCAGCAGCCTTTTAGGAGCCTTAGAGACCCAGTACTTC.

This clonotype was observed a handful of times. CDR3 region: CASSQAGGVRSYGYTF. CDR3 bases: TGTGCCAGCAGCCAAGCGGGAGGGGTTCGTAGCTATGGCTACACCTTC. The V call is TRBV4-2, the J call TRBJ1-2, with TRBD1 as a possible D gene (5 bases). The CDR3 is 16 amino acids. Trimming stripped 1 base from V and 4 bases from J, with 16 bases between. Germline loops: CDR1 LGHNA, CDR2 YNFKEQ.

This chain joins TRBV19 and TRBJ1-5; D perhaps matches TRBD1 (6 bases). The CDR3 has 13 amino acids. CDR1 and CDR2 from the germline V gene are LNHDA and SQIVND (reference sequence). V shed 1 base and J shed 6 bases, with 7 bases lying between them. CDR3 loop: CASSIAGAQPQHF. CDR3 nucleotide sequence: TGTGCCAGTAGTATAGCAGGGGCTCAGCCCCAGCATTTT.

The J gene is TRBJ1-1, the V gene TRBV9; tentatively, D is TRBD1 (5 bases). Germline CDR1 SGDLS, CDR2 YYNGEE. V was shortened by 1 base and J by 5 bases, with 9 bases between the two germline ends. The CDR3 loop spans 13 amino acids. The CDR3, as DNA: TGTGCCAGCAGCGTACTTGAGGGGACTGAAGCTTTCTTT. It translates to CASSVLEGTEAFF. Filled out from reference TRBV9 and TRBJ1-1, the complete variable domain reads DSGVTQTPKHLITATGQRVTLRCSPRSGDLSVYWYQQSLDQGLQFLIQYYNGEERAKGNILERFSAQQFPDLHSELNLSSLELGDSALYFCASSVLEGTEAFFGQGTRLTVV.

The rearrangement joins TRBV20-1 to TRBJ2-1, with 8 positions matching TRBD2. This CDR3 comprises 16 residues. Trimming removed 3 bases from V and 1 base from J; junction bases left unmatched: 8. Looked up from germline, CDR1 is DFQATT and CDR2 is SNEGSKA (reference sequence). CDR3 sequence (DNA): TGCAGTGCTAGTGATAGCGGGGCCGCATCCTACAATGAGCAGTTCTTC. As protein: CSASDSGAASYNEQFF.

There are a few counts of this clonotype. The chain recombines TRBV7-9 with TRBJ2-1; D may be TRBD1 (6 bases). The CDR3 contains 13 residues. V lost 5 bases, J lost 7 bases, and 12 bases lay in between. CDR1 is SEHNR and CDR2 is FQNEAQ in the germline V gene (reference sequence). CDR3 coding DNA: TGTGCCAGCAGCGAACAGGGTCCGAATGAGCAGTTCTTC. Amino acids: CASSEQGPNEQFF.

This chain connects TRBV4-3 to TRBJ2-7; TRBD2 matches 9 bases. Germline CDR1 reads LGHNA; CDR2 reads YSLEER. The CDR3 contains 16 residues. V gave up 1 base and J gave up 3 bases; unmatched junction bases: 7. The CDR3 DNA reads as TGCGCCAGCAGCCAAGTCGTGGCGGGAGGGCTCTACGAGCAGTACTTC. Its translation is CASSQVVAGGLYEQYF.

V gene TRBV4-1 combines with J gene TRBJ1-5; the D is unclear. V was shortened by 0 bases and J by 0 bases, with 6 bases between the two germline ends. CDR3 length: 15 amino acids. CDR1 is MGHRA and CDR2 is YSYEKL in the germline V gene. CDR3 nucleotides: TGCGCCAGCAGCCAAGAGGGTTATAGCAATCAGCCCCAGCATTTT. It yields the protein CASSQEGYSNQPQHF.

This clonotype was recorded a few times. The CDR3 sequence is CASSLALGLAGVSEQFF. The DNA for the CDR3 is TGTGCCAGCAGCTTAGCCCTTGGACTAGCGGGAGTAAGTGAGCAGTTCTTC. This chain joins TRBV7-9 and TRBJ2-1; 13 positions agree with TRBD2. With V trimmed by 0 bases and J by 9 bases, 8 bases remained unmatched. CDR1 is SEHNR, CDR2 FQNEAQ, per germline (reference sequence). The CDR3 loop spans 17 amino acids. Combining the CDR3 with reference TRBV7-9 and TRBJ2-1 gives the whole variable domain DTGVSQNPRHKITKRGQNVTFRCDPISEHNRLYWYRQTLGQGPEFLTYFQNEAQLEKSRLLSDRFSAERPKGSFSTLEIQRTEQGDSAMYLCASSLALGLAGVSEQFFGPGTRLTVL.

Only a few counts were recorded for this clonotype. The chain links TRBV30 to TRBJ1-3; D gene uncertain. Trimming left V 5 bases short and J 8 bases short, with 19 bases between. The CDR3 spans 14 residues. Germline assignment: CDR1 GTSNPN and CDR2 SVGIG (reference sequence). CDR3 residues: CAWEMPGSAHTIYF. The CDR3 nucleotides are TGTGCCTGGGAGATGCCGGGTTCGGCGCACACCATATATTTT.

This clonotype occurred a few times. The genes are TRBV7-6 and TRBJ2-3; D perhaps matches TRBD2 (5 bases). CDR3 length equals 17 residues. The germline V and J ends were trimmed by 0 bases and 0 bases, with 13 bases remaining between them. Germline lookup yields CDR1 SGHVS and CDR2 FNYEAQ. Here the CDR3 DNA reads TGTGCCAGCAGCTTAGCGCCTAGTGCGGGTAGCACAGATACGCAGTATTTT. Protein: CASSLAPSAGSTDTQYF.

The rearrangement joins TRBV29-1 to TRBJ2-1, with 12 bases that match TRBD2. This CDR3 comprises 17 residues. Unmatched junction bases numbered 10, after V lost 7 bases and J lost 0 bases. Germline lookup yields CDR1 SQVTM and CDR2 ANQGSEA. CDR3 nucleotide sequence: TGCAGCGCCCGCCGGACTAGCGGGGCGAGCTCCTACAATGAGCAGTTCTTC. Protein product: CSARRTSGASSYNEQFF.

The chain recombines TRBV20-1 with TRBJ2-3; D may be TRBD2 (6 bases). V lost 2 bases and J lost 0, with 12 bases in between. The CDR3 is 15 amino acids. Germline CDR1 reads DFQATT; CDR2 reads SNEGSKA (reference sequence). The CDR3 spells CSARLHGGSTDTQYF. The CDR3 nucleotides are TGCAGTGCTAGATTGCACGGGGGTAGCACAGATACGCAGTATTTT.

There are a few counts of this clonotype. V and J are TRBV7-9 and TRBJ1-1; tentatively, D is TRBD1 (5 bases). Trimming took 5 bases from V and 0 from J, leaving 10 bases between them. The CDR3 has 14 amino acids. Germline V gene data show CDR1 as SEHNR and CDR2 as FQNEAQ (reference sequence). The CDR3 sequence: CASSRGAMNTEAFF. The CDR3 DNA is TGTGCCAGCAGCAGGGGAGCGATGAACACTGAAGCTTTCTTT.

There are a few counts of this clonotype. The V gene is TRBV28, the J gene TRBJ1-1, with D hard to call. V was trimmed by 9 bases and J by 0 bases, leaving 11 bases between them. CDR1 MDHEN and CDR2 SYDVKM come from the germline V gene. CDR3 length equals 13 residues. The CDR3 DNA reads as TGTGCCAGTTTGTTTGAGATGAACACTGAAGCTTTCTTT. It is translated as CASLFEMNTEAFF. The full variable domain, with the rest looked up from reference TRBV28 and TRBJ1-1, is DVKVTQSSRYLVKRTGEKVFLECVQDMDHENMFWYRQDPGLGLRLIYFSYDVKMKEKGDIPEGYSVSREKKERFSLILESASTNQTSMYLCASLFEMNTEAFFGQGTRLTVV.

This clonotype turned up a few times. This chain links TRBV30 with TRBJ1-2; D is possibly TRBD1 (5 bases). This CDR3 spans 12 amino acids. Deletions cut 1 base from V and 8 bases from J, with 11 bases between. Germline V gene sequence: CDR1 GTSNPN, CDR2 SVGIG (reference sequence). The CDR3 spells CAWSGDGDGYTF. CDR3 DNA: TGTGCCTGGAGTGGGGACGGGGACGGCTACACCTTC.

The V call is TRBV29-1, the J call TRBJ1-2; 8 positions match TRBD1. The CDR3 runs to 14 residues. V lost 1 base and J lost 5; bases outside the gene matches: 6. Germline CDR1 reads SQVTM; CDR2 reads ANQGSEA. CDR3 in DNA: TGCAGCGTTGAAGGACAGGGGCAGGTATATGGCTACACCTTC. Its protein is CSVEGQGQVYGYTF.

The CDR3 here is CASSYQTYEQYF. CDR3 nucleotide sequence: TGTGCCAGCAGTTACCAAACCTACGAGCAGTACTTC. The V gene is TRBV6-2 or TRBV6-3, the J gene TRBJ2-7; D remains ambiguous. The CDR3 length is 12 residues. V lost 2 bases and J 2 bases, leaving 4 bases between the germline ends. Germline-derived CDR1 and CDR2 are MNHEY and SVGEGT.

This clonotype was detected ten times or more. The chain recombines TRBV4-3 with TRBJ1-2; unclear D gene. The germline gives CDR1 LGHNA, CDR2 YSLEER. This CDR3 is built from 14 residues. Trimming pared 1 base from V and 3 bases from J, leaving 9 bases between. The CDR3 reads CASSQVSGDYGYTF. The CDR3 region has the DNA TGCGCCAGCAGCCAAGTCAGCGGGGACTATGGCTACACCTTC.

In this sample, this clonotype turned up once. Given a much more abundant clone one base away, this may be a read error. The chain carries TRBV5-1 and TRBJ2-3; 7 positions match TRBD2. The CDR3 is 14 residues long. V trimming: 7 bases; J trimming: 4 bases; junction bases outside the gene matches: 9. CDR1 is SGHRS, CDR2 YFSETQ, per germline. The CDR3 reads CASGLGHTSDTQYF. The CDR3 bases are TGCGCCAGCGGACTAGGGCACACCTCAGATACGCAGTATTTT.

In this sample, this clonotype turned up a few times. The chain has TRBV29-1 and TRBJ2-5, with 7 bases that match TRBD2. The CDR3 runs 15 residues. Germline V gene data show CDR1 as SQVTM and CDR2 as ANQGSEA. The ends lost 8 bases at V and 2 bases at J; junction bases unmatched: 14. CDR3 sequence (DNA): TGCAGCTCGATCGGGCGGGAGAGGCCTCAAGAGACCCAGTACTTC. Translated: CSSIGRERPQETQYF.